The 14 T cell receptor beta chains listed next were all sequenced from one sample in a study of regulatory T cells in long-lasting Graves disease. The sample's time point: newly diagnosed GD, antithyroid drugs for less than 3 months. Isolated PBMC RNA provided the starting material for the TCR library. To make TCR beta libraries, researchers used iRepertoire HTBI primers and Arm-PCR of CDR3 regions. TCRdb re-derived calls from the multiplex PCR reads in MiXCR, one entry per CDR3 protein. The sample contains 450,000 to 700,000 distinct CDR3 sequences, 13% of which appear only once. The sample was also linked to a second study, of T cells in Graves' hyperthyroidism and ophthalmopathy.

The sample here was peripheral blood mononuclear cells (PBMCs), taken at new diagnosis, from a patient treated with antithyroid drugs. The receptors come from a man between 25 and 39 years old with Graves disease.

This clonotype showed up just a few times. The chain combines TRBV20-1 with TRBJ1-2; weak D call: TRBD1 (5 bases). Deletions cut 6 bases from V and 4 bases from J, with 12 bases between. CDR1 is DFQATT and CDR2 is SNEGSKA in the germline V gene (reference sequence). The CDR3 is 12 amino acids. This chain's CDR3 is CSAPYGAYGYTF. In DNA form, the CDR3 reads TGCAGTGCCCCTTACGGGGCCTATGGCTACACCTTC.

This clonotype was detected ten times or more. The rearrangement joins TRBV2 to TRBJ2-3, with a tentative D call TRBD2 (5 bases). The CDR3 is made up of 14 amino acids. Trimming left V 3 bases short and J 2 bases short, with 9 bases between. CDR1 and CDR2 from the germline V gene are SNHLY and FYNNEI. The CDR3 loop reads CASSDQRPTDTQYF. Written as DNA, the CDR3 is TGTGCCAGCAGTGATCAGCGGCCCACAGATACGCAGTATTTT.

This clonotype was detected a few times. The rearrangement links TRBV12-3 or TRBV12-4 to TRBJ2-3; unclear D gene. CDR3 length: 14 amino acids. Trimming took off 3 bases at V and 2 bases at J, with 9 bases between the two ends. The chain's CDR3 is CASSFGYFTDTQYF. In nucleotides, the CDR3 is TGTGCCAGCAGTTTCGGCTATTTCACAGATACGCAGTATTTT.

Details on this clonotype: This clone may be a read error of a much larger clone one base away. The chain recombines TRBV20-1 with TRBJ2-5; 10 bases align to TRBD2. The CDR3 consists of 15 residues. CDR1 and CDR2 from the germline V gene are DFQATT and SNEGSKA (reference sequence). CDR3 bases: TGCGGTGCAAACAAAGGGACTAGCGTAAGAGAGACCCAGTACTTC. Residues: CGANKGTSVRETQYF.

This clonotype was seen once. Only one base separates this from a far larger clonotype, so it likely reflects a read error. The chain couples TRBV11-2 to TRBJ2-5; tentative D call: TRBD2 (5 bases). The DNA end is more similar to TRBJ2-1, so the J call may be wrong. Germline lookup yields CDR1 SGHAT and CDR2 FQNNGV. The CDR3 runs to 13 residues. CDR3 region: CAGSLDSGDEQFF. The DNA of the CDR3 is TGTGCCGGCAGCTTAGACTCCGGGGATGAGCAGTTCTTC.

This clonotype showed up just a few times. This chain uses TRBV7-9 with TRBJ2-3; D ambiguous. There are 13 residues in the CDR3. Germline V lookup: CDR1 SEHNR, CDR2 FQNEAQ (reference sequence). V lost 6 bases and J lost 5, with 12 bases in between. The CDR3 reads CASSDAVRDTQYF. In DNA, the CDR3 is TGTGCCAGCAGTGACGCGGTTCGAGATACGCAGTATTTT.

This clonotype has at least ten counts. The J gene is TRBJ1-1, the V gene TRBV7-6; D is uncertain. Trimming shortened V by 5 bases and J by 0 bases, and 13 bases separated the two germline ends. The germline V gene has CDR1 SGHVS and CDR2 FNYEAQ. The CDR3 has 15 amino acids. CDR3 nucleotide sequence: TGTGCCAGCAGCCCCCCCATGGGATTGAACACTGAAGCTTTCTTT. It specifies CASSPPMGLNTEAFF.

This clonotype came up many times. The chain recombines TRBV2 with TRBJ2-1; TRBD2 aligns across 9 bases. This CDR3 is built from 15 residues. Trimming at V came to 7 bases and at J to 6 bases, leaving 10 bases not matched to a gene. Germline V gene data show CDR1 as SNHLY and CDR2 as FYNNEI. The CDR3: CASTPGGTSSNEQFF. The CDR3 DNA is TGTGCCAGCACCCCCGGGGGGACTAGCAGCAATGAGCAGTTCTTC.

This clonotype has ten or more counts. The CDR3 DNA is TGTGCCAGCAGTTTATTATCTAGCGGGAGGAACTACAATGAGCAGTTCTTC. As protein: CASSLLSSGRNYNEQFF. J is TRBJ2-1 and V is TRBV7-8; 11 nucleotides align to TRBD2. With 6 bases clipped from V and 3 bases from J, the junction kept 10 bases outside the gene matches. Germline CDR1 SGHVS, CDR2 FQNEAQ. This CDR3 has 17 amino acids.

This clonotype has a handful of counts. The V and J genes are TRBV29-1 and TRBJ1-2; 8 bases map to TRBD1. V shed 5 bases, J shed 4 bases, and the junction held 3 bases outside the gene matches. Germline-derived CDR1 and CDR2 are SQVTM and ANQGSEA. The CDR3 is 12 residues long. CDR3 DNA sequence: TGCAGCGTTAACGACAGGGGCTATGGCTACACCTTC. Its protein product is CSVNDRGYGYTF.

The genes are TRBV19 and TRBJ2-3, with D tentatively TRBD1 (5 bases). The V gene's germline CDR1 is LNHDA and CDR2 SQIVND (reference sequence). V was pared by 4 bases and J by 2 bases, with 10 bases between. There are 14 residues in the CDR3. CDR3 protein: CASSTRQITDTQYF. The CDR3 DNA follows: TGTGCCAGTAGTACGAGACAGATCACAGATACGCAGTATTTT.

This clonotype appeared many times. The chain couples TRBV5-1 to TRBJ2-2; possible D gene TRBD1, 5 bases. V lost 0 bases and J lost 3, with 9 bases in between. This CDR3 has 15 residues. The V gene's germline CDR1 is SGHRS and CDR2 YFSETQ. The CDR3 here is CASSLEGPDTGELFF. The CDR3 DNA is TGCGCCAGCAGCTTGGAGGGGCCGGACACCGGGGAGCTGTTTTTT.

The sample holds many counts of this clonotype. The chain employs TRBV20-1 and TRBJ2-5, with a tentative D call TRBD1 (5 bases). CDR1 and CDR2 from the germline V gene are DFQATT and SNEGSKA (reference sequence). V was clipped by 3 bases and J by 7 bases, with 15 bases between them. This CDR3 is built from 13 residues. CDR3 amino acids: CSARNQGLGTQYF. The CDR3 bases are TGCAGTGCTAGGAACCAGGGATTGGGGACCCAGTACTTC.

This clonotype was picked up a small number of times. The V gene is TRBV19, the J gene TRBJ2-2; D is possibly TRBD2 (6 bases). Germline-derived CDR1 and CDR2 are LNHDA and SQIVND (reference sequence). This CDR3 has 15 amino acids. V lost 3 bases and J 1 base, leaving 9 bases between the germline ends. The CDR3 DNA is TGTGCCAGTAGTATTGGAGGGCAGAACACCGGGGAGCTGTTTTTT. Protein: CASSIGGQNTGELFF.